The clone carrying this T cell receptor (beta chain) was seen repeatedly, ten times or more. Its antigen is still unknown. The sample originates from a study of identical twins. Study outcomes and limitations: Zero-insertion analyses were open to partial confounding by invariant MAIT and iNKT cells. Beta clonotypes that were abundant in cord blood contained fewer insertions, a pattern absent from memory repertoires. With monozygotic twins, out-of-frame TCR alpha sharing exceeded what models estimated.

cDNA carried unique molecular identifiers, and a universal primer site was added by template switching. One entry per CDR3 protein results from TCRdb running MiXCR on the 5' RACE reads. This repertoire shows hundreds of thousands of distinct CDR3 sequences, around 6% found once; its top ten account for 1.5% to 2%. This CDR3 has 14 residues. V shed 6 bases, J shed 5 bases, and the junction held 9 bases outside the gene matches. Germline V CDR1 and CDR2: MNHEY, SMNVEV (reference sequence). The chain links TRBV27 to TRBJ2-5, with 7 bases that match TRBD2. The sequence was collected from a man aged 18 to 35 in good health. What was sequenced was naive T cells sorted from blood. The CDR3 protein is CASRGGEARETQYF. The DNA for the CDR3 is TGTGCCAGCAGGGGGGGGGAAGCAAGGGAGACCCAGTACTTC.